This is a list of T cell receptor beta chains from one sample in a study of blood T cell repertoires in COVID-19. The assay was immunoSEQ multiplex PCR, and TCRdb's table has in-frame clones only and misses some. The sample includes under 250,000 clones, 82% of them seen just once. Sequencing was done on a sample of peripheral blood. The receptors shown here come from a woman in her seventies with COVID-19, enrolled during active disease. Each CDR3 is given with its conserved first and last residue. The D gene is left open where the match is weak. Not all rows give a size; the values are once, few, many and, for expanded clones, a class.

j_call clone_size v_call d_call cdr3_aa cdr3_nt
TRBJ2-3 . TRBV29-1 . CSGLHPTGLDTQYF TGCAGCGGCCTCCACCCCACAGGGTTGGATACGCAGTATTTT
TRBJ1-1 few TRBV27 . CASSLTGPGTTEAFF TGTGCCAGCAGTCTTACGGGCCCGGGGACTACTGAAGCTTTCTTT
TRBJ2-1 . TRBV6-5 TRBD2 CASSPGTSGNNEQFF TGTGCCAGCAGCCCCGGGACTAGCGGGAACAATGAGCAGTTCTTC
TRBJ1-4 . TRBV28 TRBD1 CASSWRDRAGKLFF TGTGCCAGCAGTTGGAGGGACAGGGCGGGAAAACTGTTTTTT
TRBJ1-1 once TRBV7-2 . CASSLGQRTEAFF TGTGCCAGCAGCTTAGGACAGCGCACTGAAGCTTTCTTT
TRBJ2-7 . TRBV20-1 . CSASGIRGDYEQYF TGCAGTGCTAGTGGGATACGGGGAGACTACGAGCAGTACTTC
TRBJ1-2 . TRBV10-1 . CASEGAPAGYTF TGCGCCAGCGAAGGGGCTCCGGCTGGCTACACCTTC
TRBJ1-1 . TRBV9 TRBD1 CASSSVTGTGDNTEAFF TGTGCCAGCAGTAGTGTGACCGGGACAGGGGATAACACTGAAGCTTTCTTT
TRBJ2-1 . TRBV15 TRBD2 CATSRGLADSINEQFF TGTGCCACCAGCAGGGGACTAGCGGATTCTATTAATGAGCAGTTCTTC
TRBJ1-1 . TRBV11-3 . CASSPPGGTEAFF TGTGCCAGCAGCCCCCCGGGGGGCACTGAAGCTTTCTTT